This TCR beta chain was recorded in a study of human versus mouse CDR3 diversity and MHC coevolution. The overall study: Each sample yielded roughly 5.5 x 10^6 to 1.8 x 10^7 valid reads. Whole-study findings and limits: On average, humans showed more CDR3 deletions and insertions than mice. By iCHAO1, human TCR beta clonotypes numbered approximately 1.6 million, the most. Most of the three human donors had the lowest clonal inequality.

Sequencing was performed with immunoSEQ multiplex PCR; in TCRdb, only in-frame clones are kept and a portion is missing. The profile shows 60,000 to 95,000 clones, roughly 90% of them singletons. The length of the CDR3 is 17 residues. V was pared by 3 bases and J by 4 bases, with 19 bases between. CDR1 and CDR2 (germline): MNHNS, SASEGT. Details on this clone: What it binds is not known.

The specimen was naive CD4+ T cells from blood. As to subset: CD45RO-negative CD62L-positive naive CD4 T cells. V usage is TRBV6-1 and J usage is TRBJ1-3; D is perhaps TRBD1 (5 bases). This sequence originates from a person aged 30 to 69 in good health. The CDR3 nucleotides are TGTGCCAGCAGTGAGTTTGTGGGCCCGGGGGTCGGAAACACCATATATTTT. Protein: CASSEFVGPGVGNTIYF.